This T cell receptor (beta chain) was captured by sequencing in a study of T cell repertoires in cytomegalovirus infection. Study in general: Matching HLA type and CMV infection were both indicated by public TCR beta signatures.

TCRdb processed the reads anew with MiXCR; each CDR3 protein has one entry. The sample lists about 770,000 distinct CDR3 sequences, roughly 29% occurring once. In this sample, this clonotype turned up a few times. Its target is unknown. V dropped 4 bases and J dropped 0; count of bases not matched to a gene: 8. CDR1 is SGHNT, CDR2 YENEEA, per germline. CDR3 length: 17 residues. Sequences were derived from cultured CD8+ T cells from PBMCs, sampled from culture after CMV antigen stimulation. The chain links TRBV11-3 to TRBJ1-3, with TRBD1 matching 8 bases. This receptor was identified in a human donor in good health (CMV status not recorded). Some clones in this sample may be carry-over from other donors' samples. In DNA form, the CDR3 reads TGTGCCAGCAGCTCCCCGGGACAGGCACACTCTGGAAACACCATATATTTT. It codes for CASSSPGQAHSGNTIYF.